A selection of T cell receptor beta chains follows, all from one sample in a study of cytomegalovirus exposure and HLA in healthy donors. Generated by immunoSEQ multiplex PCR, the TCRdb table keeps only in-frame clones and is missing some. The repertoire consists of under 130,000 clones, with approximately 82% occurring once and the leading ten covering roughly 8%. The specimen was PBMCs. The source is a man between 40 and 49 years old in good health and CMV-seropositive. The CDR3 runs from the conserved cysteine through the conserved F or W. The D gene is left open where the match is weak. Size values are once, few and many counts, or a class for expanded clones, and some rows have none.

clone_size,j_call,v_call,d_call,cdr3_nt,cdr3_aa
-,TRBJ2-1,TRBV12-2,-,TGTGCAAGTCGCCCCCGATTCTTGGGGGGACAGGGAAAGGCGTTGCACAATGAGCAGTTCTTC,CASRPRFLGGQGKALHNEQFF
once,TRBJ2-6,TRBV18,TRBD1,TGTGCCAGCTCACCGACAGGGGCAAGCTCTGGGGCCAACGTCCTGACTTTC,CASSPTGASSGANVLTF
-,TRBJ2-1,TRBV11-3,TRBD1,TGTGCCAGCAGCCAGGGGGTGGATGAGCAGTTCTTC,CASSQGVDEQFF
few,TRBJ2-7,TRBV28,TRBD2,TGTGCCACCAAATATAGCGGGAGATCCTACGAGCAGTACTTC,CATKYSGRSYEQYF
-,TRBJ1-1,TRBV19,TRBD1,TGTGCCAGTAGTATTACCGGGACAGGGTTTACTGAAGCTTTCTTT,CASSITGTGFTEAFF
-,TRBJ1-1,TRBV4-1,-,TGCGCCAGCAGCCACGCAGGGTCTGGAGCTTTCTTT,CASSHAGSGAFF
-,TRBJ2-3,TRBV9,TRBD2,TGTGCCAGCAGCGGACGACTAGCGGGAGTCCCAGATACGCAGTATTTT,CASSGRLAGVPDTQYF
-,TRBJ2-3,TRBV6-1,TRBD2,TGTGCCAGCAGTGATAGCGGGAGGCTCACAGATACGCAGTATTTT,CASSDSGRLTDTQYF
-,TRBJ1-2,TRBV30,-,TGTGCCTGGAGTGACGGGGGGAATGGCTACACCTTC,CAWSDGGNGYTF
-,TRBJ2-1,TRBV5-6,TRBD2,TGTGCCAGCAGCCGGGGGGGTCTTAGCTCCTACAATGAGCAGTTCTTC,CASSRGGLSSYNEQFF
-,TRBJ2-1,TRBV2,TRBD2,TGTGCCAGCAGTGGACTAGCGGGGGGTGATAATGAGCAGTTCTTC,CASSGLAGGDNEQFF